This TCR beta chain was documented in a study of cytomegalovirus exposure and HLA in healthy donors. Study conclusions and caveats: Trimming of TCR beta V- and J-genes showed a link, identified in a later analysis, to a missense DCLRE1C variant. In a later analysis, HLA-associated beta chains showed higher expansion and lower generation probabilities than comparable chains. Association with HLA alleles at 0.05 false discovery rate was found for about 17,000 TCR beta sequences in a later analysis.

To note about this clone: The antigen remains undetermined.

It was with 60 Vbeta and 13 Jbeta primers that the PCR ran. Repertoires were generated with immunoSEQ multiplex PCR, while TCRdb's copy carries only in-frame clones and drops some. This table holds about 250,000 clones, just over 70% found once. The CDR3 loop spans 19 amino acids. V was pared by 4 bases and J by 1 base, with 17 bases of the junction left unmatched. Looked up from germline, CDR1 is LGHNT and CDR2 is FRNRAP. The source of this sequence is a female donor in good health and CMV-seronegative. Material for sequencing was PBMCs. V usage is TRBV12-5 and J usage is TRBJ1-2, with TRBD1 matching 8 bases. CDR3 sequence reads: CASGSDRRGLPSSNYGYTF. CDR3 nucleotides: TGTGCTAGTGGTTCGGATCGCAGGGGGCTACCCTCGAGTAACTATGGCTACACCTTC.